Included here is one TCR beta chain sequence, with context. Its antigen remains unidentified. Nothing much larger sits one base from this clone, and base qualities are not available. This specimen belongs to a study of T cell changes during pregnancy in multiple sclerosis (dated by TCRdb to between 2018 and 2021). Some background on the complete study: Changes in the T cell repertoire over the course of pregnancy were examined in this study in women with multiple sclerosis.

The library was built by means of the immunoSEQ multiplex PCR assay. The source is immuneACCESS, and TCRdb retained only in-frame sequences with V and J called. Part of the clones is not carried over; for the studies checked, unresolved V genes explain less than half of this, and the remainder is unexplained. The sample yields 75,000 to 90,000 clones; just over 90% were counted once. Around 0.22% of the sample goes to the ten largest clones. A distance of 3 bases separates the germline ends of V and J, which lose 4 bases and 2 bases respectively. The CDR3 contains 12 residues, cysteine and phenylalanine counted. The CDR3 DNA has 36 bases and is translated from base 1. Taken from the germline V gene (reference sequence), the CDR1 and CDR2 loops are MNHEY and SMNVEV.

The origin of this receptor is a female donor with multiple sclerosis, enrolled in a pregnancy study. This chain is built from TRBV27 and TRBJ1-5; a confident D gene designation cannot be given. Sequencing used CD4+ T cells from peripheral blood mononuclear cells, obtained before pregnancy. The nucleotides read TGTGCCAGCAGTTCCGGCAATCAGCCCCAGCATTTT. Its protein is CASSSGNQPQHF.